These 16 T cell receptor beta chains were all obtained from the same sample, sequenced in a study of metastatic and nonmetastatic thyroid tumors. Every patient underwent thyroid surgery untreated. TCRdb recomputed clones from the PCR reads via MiXCR. The sample lists roughly 11,000 clones; under 30% were seen once. The specimen was adjacent normal tissue. The source is a male donor with papillary thyroid cancer or a benign thyroid nodule (not recorded which). Some clones in this sample may be carry-over from other donors' samples.

By share, this clone counts as medium-sized. The CDR3 is CASRGQGFEKLFF. DNA for the CDR3: TGTGCCAGCAGGGGACAGGGCTTTGAAAAACTGTTTTTT. V and J are TRBV27 and TRBJ1-4; TRBD1 matches at 9 bases. Germline values: CDR1 MNHEY, CDR2 SMNVEV (reference sequence). CDR3 length equals 13 residues. J lost 7 bases, V lost 6 bases, and 3 bases had no gene match.

Ten or more counts support this clone. The V gene is TRBV4-1, the J gene TRBJ2-7; D is undetermined. Germline-derived CDR1 and CDR2 are MGHRA and YSYEKL. V dropped 0 bases and J dropped 3 bases, with 12 bases sitting between them. The CDR3 loop spans 15 amino acids. The CDR3: CASSQERRTFYEQYF. The CDR3 region has the DNA TGCGCCAGCAGCCAAGAAAGGCGGACCTTCTACGAGCAGTACTTC.

Sample share makes this clone medium-sized. The chain employs TRBV5-5 and TRBJ2-2, with D possibly matching TRBD2 (5 bases). The CDR3 extends over 14 amino acids. V lost 0 bases and J lost 6, with 9 bases in between. The germline V gene has CDR1 SGHKS and CDR2 YYEKEE (reference sequence). The CDR3 reads CASSLDGVAGELFF. DNA of the CDR3: TGTGCCAGCAGCTTGGACGGGGTCGCCGGGGAGCTGTTTTTT.

This clone was found a few times. The genes are TRBV7-6 and TRBJ2-2; D gene uncertain. The CDR3 is 14 amino acids. V shed 5 bases and J shed 2 bases, with 9 bases lying between them. Germline values: CDR1 SGHVS, CDR2 FNYEAQ. The CDR3 is CASSPRPNTGELFF. The CDR3 DNA reads as TGTGCCAGCAGCCCAAGACCCAACACCGGGGAGCTGTTTTTT.

This clone was seen a single time. The rearrangement joins TRBV20-1 to TRBJ2-1; no reliable D call. From germline, CDR1 is DFQATT and CDR2 SNEGSKA (reference sequence). This CDR3 is built from 13 residues. V gave up 3 bases and J gave up 12 bases, with 18 bases separating them. The CDR3 sequence is CSARVPTRMGQFF. The CDR3 nucleotides read TGCAGTGCTAGGGTTCCAACCCGAATGGGGCAGTTCTTC.

This clone counts as medium-sized (0.01 to 0.1%). The chain employs TRBV2 and TRBJ2-1; a weak D match, TRBD1 (6 bases). V dropped 7 bases and J dropped 8 bases, with 18 bases sitting between them. Per germline, CDR1 SNHLY and CDR2 FYNNEI. This CDR3 has 14 residues. The CDR3 here is CASMGDKGDYEQFF. The CDR3 nucleotides are TGTGCCAGCATGGGTGACAAGGGGGATTATGAGCAGTTCTTC.

This chain connects TRBV20-1 to TRBJ2-3; 9 positions match TRBD1. The CDR3 sequence is 13 residues long. The V gene end was trimmed by 5 bases and the J gene end by 6 bases; junction bases not matched to a gene: 6. The germline V gene encodes CDR1 DFQATT and CDR2 SNEGSKA (reference sequence). The CDR3 DNA reads as TGCAGTGCTCCCGGGACAGGGACGGATACGCAGTATTTT. It encodes CSAPGTGTDTQYF.

This clone is medium-sized. V usage is TRBV20-1 and J usage is TRBJ2-3; TRBD1 is a possible D gene (5 bases). CDR3 length: 13 amino acids. Germline V gives CDR1 DFQATT, CDR2 SNEGSKA (reference sequence). V lost 6 bases and J lost 0, with 10 bases in between. This chain's CDR3 is CSAPTDSTDTQYF. CDR3 in DNA: TGCAGTGCCCCGACAGATAGCACAGATACGCAGTATTTT.

This clone was seen more than once but under ten times. The chain recombines TRBV24-1 with TRBJ1-5; weak D call: TRBD1 (6 bases). Trimming removed 1 base from V and 11 bases from J, with 11 bases in between. Per the germline V gene, CDR1 is KGHDR and CDR2 is SFDVKD. CDR3 size: 13 residues. The CDR3 loop reads CATSDFSGHTQHF. CDR3 nucleotides: TGTGCCACCAGTGATTTTTCGGGACATACCCAGCATTTT.

V and J are TRBV4-1 and TRBJ2-5; 7 bases align to TRBD1. Looked up from germline, CDR1 is MGHRA and CDR2 is YSYEKL. CDR3 length equals 15 residues. The trim removed 0 bases at V and 0 bases at J, leaving 1 base unmatched. CDR3 in DNA: TGCGCCAGCAGCCAAGAGGACAGGAACCAAGAGACCCAGTACTTC. This codes for CASSQEDRNQETQYF.

In this sample, this clone turned up many times. Additional DNA sequences in this sample encode the identical CDR3. V is TRBV3-1 and J is TRBJ2-4; TRBD2 agrees at 16 bases. Trimming removed 5 bases from V and 9 bases from J; junction bases left unmatched: 10. CDR1 and CDR2 from the germline V gene are LGHDT and YNNKEL (reference sequence). The length of the CDR3 is 17 residues. The CDR3 region is CASSGPGTSGRAAIQYF. The CDR3 region has the DNA TGTGCCAGCAGCGGGCCCGGGACTAGCGGGAGGGCCGCCATTCAGTACTTC.

The J gene is TRBJ2-7, the V gene TRBV4-2; D tentatively reads TRBD1 or TRBD2 (5 bases each). The V end lost 3 bases, the J end lost 2 bases, and 20 bases lay between the germline ends. The CDR3 is 17 amino acids. The germline V gene encodes CDR1 LGHNA and CDR2 YNFKEQ. The CDR3 DNA sequence: TGTGCCAGCAGCCATGATAAATTTCAGGGACCAACCTACGAGCAGTACTTC. It translates to CASSHDKFQGPTYEQYF.

The gene calls are TRBV5-1 and TRBJ2-5, with D hard to call. CDR1 SGHRS and CDR2 YFSETQ come from the germline V gene. This CDR3 comprises 14 residues. Trimming shortened V by 0 bases and J by 1 base, and 7 bases separated the two germline ends. For the CDR3, the DNA is TGCGCCAGCAGCTTGGTTCACGGCCAAGAGACCCAGTACTTC. This translates into CASSLVHGQETQYF.

The sample holds a few counts of this clone. The chain uses TRBV2 and TRBJ1-4; the D is unclear. There are 13 residues in the CDR3. Germline CDR1 reads SNHLY; CDR2 reads FYNNEI. The V and J ends lost 8 bases and 0 bases respectively, with 7 bases between them. The CDR3 DNA reads as TGTGCCAGCTCGTCTACAACTAATGAAAAACTGTTTTTT. Protein sequence: CASSSTTNEKLFF.

This clone was picked up many times. The chain links TRBV3-1 to TRBJ2-3; 7 bases agree with TRBD2. This CDR3 region has 12 residues. Trimming removed 4 bases from V and 11 bases from J; junction bases left unmatched: 6. Germline lookup yields CDR1 LGHDT and CDR2 YNNKEL (reference sequence). As DNA, the CDR3 is TGTGCCAGCAGCCTGCAGCGGGGACTGCAGTATTTT. This codes for CASSLQRGLQYF.

This clone was observed a few times. J is TRBJ1-6 and V is TRBV20-1; 7 bases align to TRBD1. This CDR3 is 15 amino acids long. V dropped 5 bases and J dropped 9; count of bases not matched to a gene: 13. In germline, CDR1 is DFQATT, CDR2 SNEGSKA (reference sequence). The chain's CDR3 is CSARGGTEVISPLHF. The CDR3 bases are TGCAGTGCTCGGGGAGGGACAGAGGTTATTTCACCCCTCCACTTT.